The source of this T cell receptor (beta chain) is a study of cytomegalovirus exposure and HLA in healthy donors (TCRdb year 2017). For the study in its entirety: An earlier analysis of some 550 of the donors reported roughly 300 Gb of sequence data and 117 million unique TCR beta sequences from about 179 million T cells. An early release that covered about 600 HLA-typed donors contained approximately 300 gigabases of sequencing data and roughly 84 million unique TCR sequences. The genetic ancestry cluster associated with self-reported Caucasian donors included about 84% of the 300 to 400 genotyped donors. The study aimed to test whether signatures of past pathogen exposure could be identified by cataloging public T cell receptors. Using immunosequencing, the study profiled T cell repertoires from roughly 650 subjects and related those repertoires to cytomegalovirus serostatus. A separate validation cohort of 90 to 150 different subjects was used in addition to the roughly 640-subject first cohort. The study combined high-throughput TCR immunosequencing, statistical association of individual TCRs with disease status, and machine learning to predict cytomegalovirus infection status. To study patterns of TCR occurrence, a later analysis re-analyzed previously published TCR beta repertoires from 666 donors and added high-resolution HLA genotyping. In the later analysis, no new phenotypic data were used to find candidate immune exposures; instead, reliance was placed on TCR beta sequences and their occurrence across donors. To decide whether each TCR beta V gene segment behaved as functional or pseudogenic, an earlier analysis of some 600 of the donors relied on high-throughput TCR beta sequencing. Donor age, sex, ethnicity and CMV serostatus were compiled together with the repertoire data. In a later genetic analysis, genome-wide SNP genotypes for about 60% of the 666 donors were used, and that subset was treated as a discovery cohort. Every repertoire in the discovery cohort had been generated on one and the same sequencing platform. HLA typing covered class I and class II loci at four-digit resolution. The number of typed donors differed by locus: roughly 620-630 for A, B, C, DRB1 and DQB1; 500 to 550 for DQA1; around 580 for DPA1; and about 450 for DPB1. Because of strong linkage in the cohort, four to six DR-DQ haplotypes were treated as single units for association and clustering. Among some 400 genotyped donors of the cohort, an average of roughly 230,000 unique TCR beta nucleotide sequences was sequenced per donor, of which about 18% were non-productive.

In total, roughly 670 healthy bone marrow donors made up the cohort. At the time of sampling, every cohort member was nominally healthy, though immune exposures that went unrecorded were likely present. The donor tested CMV seronegative and was one of the 352 seronegative cohort members. Each donor provided a peripheral blood sample, and peripheral blood mononuclear cells were used for TCR beta sequencing. Genomic DNA was extracted from the blood cell samples with the Qiagen DNeasy Blood Extraction Kit. With respect to this clone: The antigen it binds to is not known. No much larger clone exists at a distance of one base, and base qualities are not known.

Libraries came from the immunoSEQ multiplex PCR assay. For the multiplex PCR, a mixture combining 60 forward primers for TCR Vbeta segments and 13 reverse primers for TCR Jbeta segments was used. Amplification of the CDR3 region of rearranged TCR beta genes was performed with a multiplex PCR assay on genomic DNA. The Illumina HiSeq System was used to sequence the amplified TCR beta libraries as 87-base-pair reads. Processing in the source paper ran as follows. In a later analysis, tens of millions of unique TCR beta chains were counted across the 500 to 700 repertoires, and about 10 million of these chains were shared by at least two donors. A nearest-neighbor algorithm error-corrected the raw reads and collapsed the reads into unique sequences, merging closely related sequences to remove PCR and sequencing errors. V, D and J gene segments were assigned by aligning CDR3 sequences to IMGT reference sequences. For a sequence to be retained, a match of at least six nucleotides to both a V gene segment and a J gene segment was required. A rearrangement was called productive if the CDR3 had no stop codons and remained in frame with V and J, and every other rearrangement was called non-productive. Following IMGT convention, CDR3 was defined as the stretch from the second conserved V-encoded cysteine to the conserved J-encoded phenylalanine. The earlier analysis of about 590 of the donors excluded sequences that lacked an unambiguous match to a single V gene segment. An earlier analysis of 550 to 650 of the donors classified V segments as functional when productive rearrangements were above 56.7% and as segregating when the standard deviation between donors was above 5%. A statistical classification framework was built for diagnosing cytomegalovirus status from the catalog of TCR beta chain sequences. In a later analysis, V and J genes were assigned by comparing TCR nucleotide sequences against IMGT/GENE-DB human TR gene sequences. The TCRdist pipeline was used in a later analysis to assign CDR3 sequences and most-parsimonious VDJ recombination scenarios. In a later analysis, each TCR beta chain was defined by its CDR3 amino acid sequence together with its V-gene family, and reads without a unique V-gene family were excluded. As a way to deal with suspected cross-contamination and a sequencing artifact, a later analysis dropped approximately 590 nucleotide sequences that were highly shared and had low generation probability. In a later analysis, a clonal expansion index for each public chain was calculated from normalized within-repertoire ranks of inferred template counts. A later analysis computed generation probabilities with a VDJ recombination model fitted to out-of-frame rearrangements, and checked the results against IGoR. In a later analysis, hypergeometric tests were used to score TCR-TCR, TCR-HLA and TCR-CMV co-occurrence, with a repertoire-size bias correction applied to TCR pairs. In a later analysis, false discovery rates were estimated by permuting HLA or CMV assignments 20 times. In a later analysis, co-occurring TCRs were grouped with DBSCAN, and TCRdist sequence similarity was added when clustering was performed within HLA-allele-positive subsets. For co-occurrence clustering, repertoires with fewer than 30,000 or more than 120,000 public chains were excluded, along with 5 or 6 repertoires with anomalous nucleotide sharing. TCRdb carries this immuneACCESS record with in-frame sequences only. Its versions omit some clonotypes, under half of them owing to an unresolved V gene in the studies checked, with the rest unexplained. The V and J calls and clone size were taken over from that table, and D and trimming were inferred from the DNA. The sample contains 190,000 or so clones, around four fifths of them found a single time. The ten largest clones add up to about 1.6% of the sample.

The study at large found these results: The authors suggested that the approach could potentially be generalized to other disease states and immunological phenotypes. A further reported finding was that TCR beta sequences accurately predicted the HLA-A and HLA-B alleles for most subjects in the first cohort. Several of the top co-occurrence clusters appeared to be linked to parvovirus B19, influenza, CMV and Epstein-Barr virus, according to a later analysis. A later analysis found that TCR association rates varied across HLA loci, with DRB1 alleles showing the most associated TCRs and HLA-C alleles the fewest. A later analysis found that HLA-associated TCR beta chains were more clonally expanded and had lower generation probabilities than equally common non-associated chains. At a false discovery rate of 0.05, a later analysis linked approximately 18,000 TCR beta sequences to specific HLA alleles. A later analysis found that most CMV-associated TCR beta chains appeared HLA-restricted, with HLA associations seemingly driven largely by CMV exposure. In the study, about 150 TCR beta chains were listed as associated with cytomegalovirus. The presence/absence analyses assumed that sequencing depth was roughly uniform across donors, and that assumption may not be true. In an earlier analysis of approximately 600 of the donors, most TCR beta V segments were observed in productive rearrangements about 87% or about 30% of the time, broadly matching IMGT annotations. A later genetic analysis reported fewer N-insertions in productive TCRs among donors in an Asian-associated ancestry cluster than the approximately 670-donor mean. Immune exposure information for the cohort was limited to CMV serostatus. Because some donors lacked HLA typing at each locus, the association tests relied only on the typed subset. Linkage disequilibrium might explain the correlated functional status among segregating V segments, but an unknown experimental factor could not be ruled out. The sequencing pipeline was judged likely to have produced a cluster of highly shared sequence variants as a technical artifact. The cohort was sequenced for TCR beta chains only, and without alpha or paired-chain data the features that could be detected were limited. Assigning TCR associations to individual alleles was difficult when HLA alleles, especially DR and DQ, strongly co-occurred. The classifier was reported to diagnose cytomegalovirus status with high specificity and sensitivity in both the original and validation cohorts. V-gene and J-gene trimming of TCR beta chains was associated with a missense DCLRE1C variant in a later genetic analysis, and the association was replicated in an independent cohort. Most TCR sequences were observed very rarely across donors, whereas some public TCRs were present in many individuals. The 87-base-pair reads could not distinguish some IMGT-functional V segments, including TRBV6-2 and TRBV6-3, so those segments were excluded. Fewer than 20 rarely observed V segments, including chromosome 9 orphons, were excluded from the earlier analysis of several hundred of the donors because counts were too low. In vitro tests confirmed that a few of the cytomegalovirus-associated TCR beta chains recognize cytomegalovirus antigens.

Between the V and J ends, shortened by 4 bases and 3 bases respectively, the junction contains 13 bases. CDR1 SGHTA and CDR2 FQGNSA were looked up in the germline V gene. From its cysteine to its phenylalanine, the CDR3 spans 14 amino acids. The read is trimmed to its CDR3 DNA, 42 bases read in frame from base 1. This TCR was recovered from a man aged 50 or older in good health and CMV-seronegative. This receptor chain uses TRBV7-2 and TRBJ2-7; TRBD2 is a possible D gene, resting on 6 matching bases. The sample consisted of PBMCs. The CDR3 protein: CASSWVAANYEQYF. The DNA sequence follows: TGTGCCAGCAGCTGGGTAGCGGCAAACTACGAGCAGTACTTC.